This TCR beta chain originates from a study of blood T cell repertoires in COVID-19 (dated by TCRdb to about 2020). Broadly, across the study: Samples from collaborators originated in the United States, Italy and Spain and spanned both the acute and convalescent phases of COVID-19. The dataset comprised deeply sampled blood TCRbeta repertoires from subjects exposed to, actively infected with, or recovered from COVID-19. The prospective study material was composed of cDNA or gDNA derived from T cells, B-cell-depleted T cells, or PBMCs. The samples were drawn from two sources: the first 160 participants of the ongoing ImmuneRACE study, and 1,000 to 1,500 subjects contributed by 6 global collaborators. The repertoires were made available in a free public database intended to serve as a resource for research on the immune response to SARS-CoV-2. The sample metadata nearly always contained a de-identified subject ID, COVID-19 status, age in years and sex. Where available, HLA class I and class II types were taken from metadata supplied by the sample provider and were not determined by assay-based typing.

The study at large found these results: Clinical and demographic metadata were provided uncurated, with the amount varying by source and participant.

Each collaborating institution followed its own protocols to collect whole blood in K2EDTA tubes. Collaborator samples were shipped for TCRbeta analysis as frozen whole blood, isolated PBMCs, or DNA extracted from either sample type. To note about this clone: What antigen it recognizes has not been identified. Base qualities are not at hand, and no much larger clone is one base apart.

TCRbeta CDR3 regions were amplified from genomic DNA by means of the immunoSEQ Assay, a bias-controlled multiplex PCR. The authors processed their data as follows. Nucleated cell counts per sample were estimated from amplification of reference gene primers within the assay. To quantify the absolute abundance of each unique TCRbeta CDR3 rearrangement, sequence reads were collapsed and filtered. For each sample, productive Simpson clonality was calculated by taking the square root of Simpson's diversity index across productive rearrangements. In its TCRdb copy, this immuneACCESS table keeps in-frame sequences only and misses some clones. Where compared with another copy, unresolved V genes explain less than half of these, and the others have no known cause. V, J and clone size are those of that table, while D and trimming were read from the DNA. This sample gives approximately 54,000 clones in total; roughly nine tenths of them show up just once. The ten largest clonotypes hold around 4.2% of the sample.

This TCR was recovered from a man aged 45-60 years with acute or convalescent COVID-19. Sequencing was carried out using peripheral blood.

For the CDR3, the sequence is CASRDRDRGPANYGYTF. The DNA sequence is TGCGCCAGCAGAGACCGGGACAGGGGGCCGGCTAACTATGGCTACACCTTC. The receptor chain draws on TRBV5-1 and TRBJ1-2, with 12 middle bases fitting TRBD1. Ends trimmed: V by 5 bases, J by 0 bases; bases unmatched to a gene: 8. The CDR3 runs 17 residues from the cysteine to the phenylalanine. The sequence is cut down to CDR3 DNA, 51 bases in frame from base 1. CDR1 and CDR2 are read off the germline V gene as SGHRS and YFSETQ.